This section outlines one T cell receptor beta chain sequence together with its context. V lost 3 bases and J lost 0, with 6 bases in between. This CDR3 is 15 amino acids long. The germline V gene encodes CDR1 SGHTA and CDR2 FQGTGA. This sample was taken from a study of blood T cell repertoires in COVID-19. Study in general: Sites across the United States, Italy and Spain contributed samples from acute and convalescent COVID-19. PBMCs, B-cell-depleted T cells, or T cells provided the cDNA or gDNA that made up the material.

During active infection, Seattle patients enrolled and were then monitored through disease. Study processing details: The authors estimated nucleated cell counts from reference gene primer amplification. The method was immunoSEQ multiplex PCR; TCRdb's version includes in-frame clones alone and lacks a portion of them. V, J and clone size were drawn from that table, and D and trimming were deduced from the DNA. The repertoire holds 250,000 to 300,000 clones, roughly 92% seen once, with about 2.2% in the top ten. The chain uses TRBV7-3 and TRBJ2-6; D is perhaps TRBD1 (6 bases). This TCR was sampled from a woman younger than 45 with COVID-19, enrolled during active disease. Input material: peripheral blood. CDR3 loop: CASSLDSSGANVLTF. In DNA, the CDR3 is TGTGCCAGCAGCTTGGACAGCTCTGGGGCCAACGTCCTGACTTTC.